This T cell receptor (beta chain) was retrieved from a study of blood T cell repertoires in COVID-19. Sequencing was performed with immunoSEQ multiplex PCR; in TCRdb, only in-frame clones are kept and a portion is missing. The sample lists about 190,000 clones; around 79% were seen once. J was trimmed by 15 bases and V by 2 bases; bases with no gene match: 4. The germline V gene has CDR1 SNHLY and CDR2 FYNNEI. There are 12 residues in the CDR3. The J gene is TRBJ2-1, the V gene TRBV2; 10 bases align to TRBD2. Sequencing was performed on peripheral blood. The receptor's source is a man in his forties or fifties who had recovered from COVID-19. The CDR3 region is CASSELAGVPFF. The CDR3 DNA reads as TGTGCCAGCAGTGAACTAGCGGGAGTTCCGTTCTTC.